This note documents a single T cell receptor (beta chain) sequence. The antigen is not known. Addition of a universal primer site occurred through template switching, and cDNA carried unique molecular identifiers. One entry per CDR3 protein results from TCRdb running MiXCR on the 5' RACE reads. This table holds more than 1.5 million distinct CDR3 sequences, less than 35% found once. The CDR3 consists of 14 residues. Germline assignment: CDR1 DFQATT and CDR2 SNEGSKA (reference sequence). The V gene lost 0 bases and the J gene lost 4 bases, with 12 bases spanning the gap. This sample is drawn from a study of identical twins. Study findings and constraints: Zero-insertion analyses might be partly confounded by invariant T cells like MAIT and iNKT. Out-of-frame alpha sequences shared by twins showed excess low generation probability.

The TCR was taken from a newborn girl in good health. This chain links TRBV20-1 with TRBJ1-2, with D perhaps matching TRBD1 (5 bases). The sequenced material came from cord blood. In DNA form, the CDR3 reads TGCAGTGCTAGAGATCGGGGGGAGGGCTATGGCTACACCTTC. It specifies CSARDRGEGYGYTF.